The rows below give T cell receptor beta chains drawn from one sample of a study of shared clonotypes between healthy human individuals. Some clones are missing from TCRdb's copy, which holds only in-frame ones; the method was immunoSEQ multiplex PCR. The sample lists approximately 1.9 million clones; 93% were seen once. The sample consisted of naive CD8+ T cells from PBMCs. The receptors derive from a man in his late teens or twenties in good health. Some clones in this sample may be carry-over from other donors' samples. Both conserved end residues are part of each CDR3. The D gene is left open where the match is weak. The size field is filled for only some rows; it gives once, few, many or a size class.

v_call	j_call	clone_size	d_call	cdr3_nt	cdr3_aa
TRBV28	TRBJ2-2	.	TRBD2	TGTGCCAGCAGTTTATTCGGCGGGAGGACCGGGGAGCTGTTTTTT	CASSLFGGRTGELFF
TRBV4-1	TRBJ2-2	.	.	TGCGCCAGCAGCCTGCTAGCGACTATCAACACCGGGGAGCTGTTTTTT	CASSLLATINTGELFF
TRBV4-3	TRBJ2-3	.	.	TGCGCCAGCAGCCTATCCCCAAGGGCAGATACGCAGTATTTT	CASSLSPRADTQYF
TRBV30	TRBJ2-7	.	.	TGTGCCTGGAGTGTCATCGGGTTGGAGCAGTACTTC	CAWSVIGLEQYF
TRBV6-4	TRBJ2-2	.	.	TGTGCCAGCAGTGACGGGACAACGACCGGGGAGCTGTTTTTT	CASSDGTTTGELFF
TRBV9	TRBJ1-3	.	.	TGTGCCAGCAGTCTGGGTGCCGGAAACACCATATATTTT	CASSLGAGNTIYF
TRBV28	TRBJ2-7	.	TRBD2	TGTGCCAGCAAAATAGAAGCGGGAGTTGGCTACGAGCAGTACTTC	CASKIEAGVGYEQYF
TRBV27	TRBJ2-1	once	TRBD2	TGTGCCAGCACTTCTAGCGGGAGCTCCTACAATGAGCAGTTCTTC	CASTSSGSSYNEQFF
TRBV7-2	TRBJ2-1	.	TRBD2	TGTGCCAGCAGCTTGAGGACTAGCGGGAGGCTGAGGGAGCAGTTCTTC	CASSLRTSGRLREQFF
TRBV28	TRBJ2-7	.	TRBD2	TGTGCCAGCAGTTTATATCTAGCGGGAAAGGGGCCATCCATCTACGAGCAGTACTTC	CASSLYLAGKGPSIYEQYF
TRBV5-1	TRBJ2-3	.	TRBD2	TGCGCCAGCAGCTCACGGGAGGGGGGGACCACAGATACGCAGTATTTT	CASSSREGGTTDTQYF
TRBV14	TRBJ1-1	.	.	TGTGCCAGCAGCTCGGGACACTTGAACACTGAAGCTTTCTTT	CASSSGHLNTEAFF
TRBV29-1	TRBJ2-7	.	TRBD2	TGCAGCGTCGAAGGGGGACAGGGTGCCCTCACTAGCGGGAGGCCGGGGGAGCAGTACTTC	CSVEGGQGALTSGRPGEQYF
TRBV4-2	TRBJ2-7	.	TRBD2	TGTGCCAGCAGCCCGGGACTAGCACCCTCCTACGAGCAGTACTTC	CASSPGLAPSYEQYF
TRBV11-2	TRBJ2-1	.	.	TGTGCCAGCAAAGGCAGGGAAAGCTCCTACAATGAGCAGTTCTTC	CASKGRESSYNEQFF
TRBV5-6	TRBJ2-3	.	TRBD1	TGTGCCAGCAGCTTGGAACAGGGGACCACAGATACGCAGTATTTT	CASSLEQGTTDTQYF
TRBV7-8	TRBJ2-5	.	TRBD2	TGTGCCAGCAGCCCGACCGGACTAGCGGGAATATCGGAGACCCAGTACTTC	CASSPTGLAGISETQYF
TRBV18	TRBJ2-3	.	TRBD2	TGTGCCAGCTCGACACGACTAGCGGGTTCTAACACAGATACGCAGTATTTT	CASSTRLAGSNTDTQYF
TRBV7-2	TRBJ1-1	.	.	TGTGCCAGCAGCGCGTATGAAGCTTTCTTT	CASSAYEAFF
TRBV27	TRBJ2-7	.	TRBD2	TGTGCCAGCAGTTTATCAGCTAGCGGGGCCACCTACGAGCAGTACTTC	CASSLSASGATYEQYF
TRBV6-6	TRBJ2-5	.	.	TGTGCCAGCAGTTACGAACTAGGCTTTACCGAGACCCAGTACTTC	CASSYELGFTETQYF
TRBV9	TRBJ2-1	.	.	TGTGCCAGCAGCCCAGGGGCGGGCAATGAGCAGTTCTTC	CASSPGAGNEQFF
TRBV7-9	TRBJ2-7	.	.	TGTGCCAGCAGCTCTACTGGGGTCTTCACCTACGAGCAGTACTTC	CASSSTGVFTYEQYF
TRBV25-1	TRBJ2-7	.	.	TGTGCCAGCAGTGAATTGGGGTGGGGCGCCCCCTACGAGCAGTACTTC	CASSELGWGAPYEQYF
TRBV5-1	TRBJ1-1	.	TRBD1	TGCGCCAGCAGCCGGGGGACAGGGGCGACTGAAGCTTTCTTT	CASSRGTGATEAFF
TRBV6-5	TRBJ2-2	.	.	TGTGCCAGCAGTTGGATGGGACAGAACACCGGGGAGCTGTTTTTT	CASSWMGQNTGELFF
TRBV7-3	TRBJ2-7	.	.	TGTGCCAGCAGCTTATCCTCGACCCTCGGCGACGAGCAGTACTTC	CASSLSSTLGDEQYF
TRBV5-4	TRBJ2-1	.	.	TGTGCCAGCAGCTTGCGGACAAATAGGCAGAATGAGCAGTTCTTC	CASSLRTNRQNEQFF
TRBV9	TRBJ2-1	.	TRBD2	TGTGCCAGCAACGCCGCACCGAATAGCGGGAGCTCCTACAATGAGCAGTTCTTC	CASNAAPNSGSSYNEQFF
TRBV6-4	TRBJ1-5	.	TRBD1	TGTGCCAGCGACAGGGGAGCCGTTCAGCCCCAGCATTTT	CASDRGAVQPQHF
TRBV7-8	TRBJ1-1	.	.	TGTGCCAGCAGCTCGGGGGTTTCCATGAACACTGAAGCTTTCTTT	CASSSGVSMNTEAFF
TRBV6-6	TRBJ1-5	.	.	TGTGCCAGCAGTTATCAGGATGGTCAGCCCCAGCATTTT	CASSYQDGQPQHF
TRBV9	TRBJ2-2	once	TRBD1	TGTGCCAGCAGCGTAGGACAGGGGGTTAACGGGGAGCTGTTTTTT	CASSVGQGVNGELFF
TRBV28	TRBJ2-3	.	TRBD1	TGTGCCAGCAGTTCTCGATCCGGGACAGACCTTGTCACAGATACGCAGTATTTT	CASSSRSGTDLVTDTQYF
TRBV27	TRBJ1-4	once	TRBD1	TGTGCCACGCGACAGGGCTCAACTAATGAAAAACTGTTTTTT	CATRQGSTNEKLFF
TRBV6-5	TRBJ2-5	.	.	TGTGCCAGCAGTTACATCTCCGGAGAGACCCAGTACTTC	CASSYISGETQYF
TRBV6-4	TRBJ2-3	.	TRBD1	TGTGCCAGGCAGGGGGTAGATACGCAGTATTTT	CARQGVDTQYF
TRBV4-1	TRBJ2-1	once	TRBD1	TGCGCCAGCAGCCAGCCCGGGACAGGTGACAATGAGCAGTTCTTC	CASSQPGTGDNEQFF
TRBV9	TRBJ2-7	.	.	TGTGCCAGCAGCGTAGGGGTATTACAAGACGAGCAGTACTTC	CASSVGVLQDEQYF
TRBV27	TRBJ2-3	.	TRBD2	TGTGCCAGCAGCCCAAAGCGGGGTAGCACAGATACGCAGTATTTT	CASSPKRGSTDTQYF
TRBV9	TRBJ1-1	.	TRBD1	TGTGCCAGCAGCGTAGGGGACAGGGTCGAGGTCGACACTGAAGCTTTCTTT	CASSVGDRVEVDTEAFF
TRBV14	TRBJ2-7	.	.	TGTGCCAGCAGCCAAGCGGACGAGCAGTACTTC	CASSQADEQYF
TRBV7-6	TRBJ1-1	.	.	TGTGCCAGCAGCTTAGGAGATGTCACTGAAGCTTTCTTT	CASSLGDVTEAFF
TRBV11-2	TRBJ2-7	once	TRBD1	TGTGCCAGCAGCTTAGATCAATCGAGACAGGGGTTATACGAGCAGTACTTC	CASSLDQSRQGLYEQYF
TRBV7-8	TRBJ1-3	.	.	TGTGCCAGCAGCTTAGTGAGCCTCTCTGGAAACACCATATATTTT	CASSLVSLSGNTIYF
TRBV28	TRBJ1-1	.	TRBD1	TGTGCCAGCAGTCTCCCGGGACAGGGTACTTCCGGGGCTTTCTTT	CASSLPGQGTSGAFF
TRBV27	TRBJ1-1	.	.	TGTGCCAGCAGTTTATCGTCCGGGTTGAACACTGAAGCTTTCTTT	CASSLSSGLNTEAFF
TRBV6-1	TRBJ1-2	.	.	TGTGCCAGCAGGGAAGGGGGGATTGCCTATGGCTACACCTTC	CASREGGIAYGYTF
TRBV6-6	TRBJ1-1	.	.	TGTGCCAGCAGTTCTGGACGGGTCCCCAACACTGAAGCTTTCTTT	CASSSGRVPNTEAFF
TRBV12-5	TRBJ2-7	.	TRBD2	TGTGCTAGTGGCCTCGGGACTAGCGGGCGATTCTCCTACGAGCAGTACTTC	CASGLGTSGRFSYEQYF